These 5 T cell receptor beta chains were all obtained from the same sample, sequenced in a study of regulatory T cells in long-lasting Graves disease. Investigators prepared the TCR beta libraries by applying iRepertoire HTBI primers and Arm-PCR of CDR3 regions. From the multiplex PCR reads, TCRdb called clonotypes with MiXCR, one entry per CDR3 protein. The sample yields some 560,000 distinct CDR3 sequences, more than 15% seen once. The time point was: newly diagnosed GD, antithyroid drugs for less than 3 months. Following extraction of RNA from PBMCs, that RNA was used to make the TCR library. The sample was also reused in another study, on T cells in Graves' hyperthyroidism and ophthalmopathy.

Sequenced material: peripheral blood mononuclear cells (PBMCs), taken at new diagnosis, from a patient treated with antithyroid drugs. Receptors were obtained from a woman aged 35-65 years with Graves disease.

This clonotype was recorded many times. The gene calls are TRBV18 and TRBJ2-4; D unresolved. Germline V gene sequence: CDR1 KGHSH, CDR2 LQKENI. Trimming removed 2 bases at V and 7 bases at J, with 15 bases between. The CDR3 length is 15 residues. The CDR3 bases are TGTGCCAGCTCACCATCGAAGGGCCCCGGCAACATTCAGTACTTC. It yields the protein CASSPSKGPGNIQYF.

This chain uses TRBV27 with TRBJ1-1; D is possibly TRBD1 (6 bases). CDR1 and CDR2 (germline): MNHEY, SMNVEV (reference sequence). Trimming shortened V by 6 bases and J by 11 bases, and 22 bases separated the two germline ends. The CDR3 consists of 14 residues. The CDR3 bases are TGTGCCAGCAGCCCTCTCACAGGGATGGAATTCGCTTTCTTT. This sequence encodes CASSPLTGMEFAFF.

A remark on this clonotype: A much more abundant neighbour one base away suggests this may be a read error. The rearrangement links TRBV20-1 to TRBJ1-5; D not certain. Germline V gene lookup returns CDR1 DFQATT and CDR2 SNEGSKA (reference sequence). CDR3 size: 13 residues. V was shortened by 2 bases and J by 6 bases, with 11 bases between the two germline ends. As DNA, the CDR3 is TGCAGTGCTAGACTCGGGATTGGTCAGCCCCAGCATTTT. Amino acids: CSARLGIGQPQHF.

In its sample, this clonotype was seen many times. The V and J genes are TRBV20-1 and TRBJ1-6; TRBD1 agrees at 8 bases. CDR1 and CDR2 (germline): DFQATT, SNEGSKA (reference sequence). The V and J ends lost 1 base and 3 bases, in that order; junction bases with no gene match: 2. This CDR3 comprises 15 residues. The CDR3 bases are TGCAGTGCTAGAGGACAGGGGAGCTATAATTCACCCCTCCACTTT. Its protein is CSARGQGSYNSPLHF.

This clonotype was picked up many times. This chain uses TRBV10-3 with TRBJ2-3; possible D gene TRBD2, 6 bases. CDR3 length equals 14 residues. Germline loops: CDR1 ENHRY, CDR2 SYGVKD. V gave up 4 bases and J gave up 3 bases, with 11 bases separating them. This CDR3 reads CAISGTGGTDTQYF. CDR3 sequence (DNA): TGTGCCATCAGTGGAACCGGGGGAACAGATACGCAGTATTTT.